The 20 T cell receptor beta chains listed next were all sequenced from one sample in a study of T cells in Graves' hyperthyroidism and ophthalmopathy. TCR beta CDR3 region amplification was performed from RNA transcripts. The HTBI set primed first-round TCR CDR3 RT-PCR. TCRdb reanalysed the multiplex PCR reads using MiXCR and keeps one entry per CDR3 protein. The sample records over 450,000 distinct CDR3 sequences, roughly an eighth being singletons. What was sequenced was blood. All receptors derive from a woman younger than 35 with Graves' hyperthyroidism.

This clonotype has at least ten counts. The V and J genes are TRBV20-1 and TRBJ2-3; 8 bases agree with TRBD2. Per germline, CDR1 DFQATT and CDR2 SNEGSKA (reference sequence). The ends lost 0 bases at V and 1 base at J; junction bases unmatched: 6. CDR3 length: 16 amino acids. The CDR3 DNA reads TGCAGTGCTAGAGAACCGGGAGGGCCTGGCACAGATACGCAGTATTTT. This translates into CSAREPGGPGTDTQYF.

The table lists this clonotype with many counts. V gene TRBV11-3 combines with J gene TRBJ1-1; 7 bases agree with TRBD1. Germline CDR1 reads SGHNT; CDR2 reads YENEEA. The CDR3 runs 13 residues. V lost 6 bases to trimming and J lost 4 bases; unmatched junction nucleotides: 5. In DNA form, the CDR3 reads TGTGCCAGCAGACGAAACAGGGGCACTGAAGCTTTCTTT. It encodes CASRRNRGTEAFF.

The V call is TRBV6-1, the J call TRBJ1-3, with TRBD1 matching over 8 bases. V trimming: 8 bases; J trimming: 2 bases; junction bases outside the gene matches: 2. The CDR3 spans 13 residues. Germline V gene lookup returns CDR1 MNHNS and CDR2 SASEGT. In nucleotides, the CDR3 is TGTGCCAGCCACAGGGGGGCTGGAAACACCATATATTTT. As protein: CASHRGAGNTIYF.

This clonotype appeared many times. The CDR3 DNA sequence: TGTGCCAGCAGTAGCCCGACGTGGGACACTGAAGCTTTCTTT. This sequence encodes CASSSPTWDTEAFF. The chain links TRBV27 to TRBJ1-1; D ambiguous. The ends were cut back, 5 bases at V and 3 bases at J, with 13 bases in the middle. The V gene's germline CDR1 is MNHEY and CDR2 SMNVEV (reference sequence). The CDR3 contains 14 residues.

This clonotype was seen at least ten times. The V and J genes are TRBV19 and TRBJ1-1; D gene uncertain. Trimming cost V 7 bases and J 4 bases, with 16 bases left between them. CDR1 and CDR2 (germline): LNHDA, SQIVND (reference sequence). The CDR3 consists of 14 residues. In DNA, the CDR3 is TGTGCCAGTACCTCGAGCAGGCCCGGCACTGAAGCTTTCTTT. Translation: CASTSSRPGTEAFF.

This clonotype was counted many times. V gene TRBV27 combines with J gene TRBJ2-7; D perhaps matches TRBD2 (6 bases). Trimming shortened V by 5 bases and J by 3 bases, and 14 bases separated the two germline ends. This CDR3 contains 14 residues. The germline V gene has CDR1 MNHEY and CDR2 SMNVEV (reference sequence). As DNA, the CDR3 is TGTGCCAGCAGTCGTGTTGCGGAGGGCTACGAGCAGTACGTC. Its translation: CASSRVAEGYEQYV.

V and J are TRBV19 and TRBJ1-5; perhaps TRBD1 as D (5 bases). V was shortened by 8 bases and J by 4 bases, with 18 bases between the two germline ends. This CDR3 is 15 amino acids long. CDR1 is LNHDA, CDR2 SQIVND, per germline (reference sequence). The CDR3 reads CASSLGDLSNQPQHF. Here the CDR3 DNA reads TGTGCCAGTTCGCTCGGGGACCTTTCGAATCAGCCCCAGCATTTT.

The table lists this clonotype with many counts. V is TRBV11-3 and J is TRBJ2-3; 8 nucleotides agree with TRBD2. The J segment lost 2 bases and the V segment lost 4 bases, leaving 2 bases of the junction unmatched. Germline V CDR1 and CDR2: SGHNT, YENEEA. The CDR3 runs 14 residues. The CDR3 DNA is TGTGCCAGCAGCTCGCGGGAGGCCACAGATACGCAGTATTTT. Its translation: CASSSREATDTQYF.

Ten or more counts support this clonotype. V and J are TRBV12-3 or TRBV12-4 and TRBJ2-1, with 11 bases matching TRBD2. The CDR3 consists of 16 residues. The V segment lost 6 bases and the J segment 6 bases; nucleotides outside the gene matches: 10. CDR3 amino acids: CASSPTSGTHLNEQFF. CDR3 bases: TGTGCCAGCAGCCCGACTAGCGGGACCCATCTCAATGAGCAGTTCTTC.

V gene TRBV12-3 or TRBV12-4 combines with J gene TRBJ1-1, with no clear D. The ends were cut back, 3 bases at V and 3 bases at J, with 8 bases in the middle. The CDR3 consists of 13 residues. The CDR3 DNA sequence: TGTGCCAGCAGTTTTGCCATGGACACTGAAGCTTTCTTT. It specifies CASSFAMDTEAFF.

There are many counts of this clonotype. The CDR3 region is CASSPPRGTDRQYF. DNA of the CDR3: TGTGCCAGCTCACCACCGCGGGGGACAGACCGGCAGTACTTC. This chain joins TRBV18 and TRBJ2-7, with D perhaps given as TRBD1 or TRBD2 (7 bases each). The V gene lost 0 bases and the J gene lost 9 bases, with 15 bases spanning the gap. The CDR3 has 14 amino acids. Looked up from germline, CDR1 is KGHSH and CDR2 is LQKENI.

This clonotype was detected many times. The chain is built from TRBV19 and TRBJ2-1; 9 bases are a match to TRBD1. This CDR3 is built from 15 residues. CDR1 LNHDA and CDR2 SQIVND come from the germline V gene (reference sequence). J gave up 8 bases and V 6 bases, and 11 bases lay outside the gene matches. CDR3 region: CASRPARDRVYEQFF. For the CDR3, the DNA is TGTGCCAGTAGACCCGCCAGGGACAGGGTATATGAGCAGTTCTTC.

This clonotype was seen many times. The gene calls are TRBV28 and TRBJ1-1, with D unresolved. CDR1 MDHEN and CDR2 SYDVKM come from the germline V gene. V lost 3 bases, J lost 4 bases, and 9 bases lay in between. CDR3 length: 13 residues. In nucleotides, the CDR3 is TGTGCCAGCAGTTTCATGCGGAGCACTGAAGCTTTCTTT. Protein sequence: CASSFMRSTEAFF. Based on the CDR3 plus reference TRBV28 and TRBJ1-1, the full variable domain is DVKVTQSSRYLVKRTGEKVFLECVQDMDHENMFWYRQDPGLGLRLIYFSYDVKMKEKGDIPEGYSVSREKKERFSLILESASTNQTSMYLCASSFMRSTEAFFGQGTRLTVV.

This clonotype was counted many times. The chain combines TRBV14 with TRBJ2-5; tentatively, D is TRBD1 (6 bases). The CDR3 consists of 11 residues. Trimming stripped 4 bases from V and 7 bases from J, with 7 bases between. Germline CDR1 and CDR2: SGHDN and FVKESK. The CDR3 nucleotides are TGTGCCAGCAGCCTACAGGGGACCCAGTACTTC. Its translation is CASSLQGTQYF.

At least ten counts were recorded for this clonotype. This chain connects TRBV20-1 to TRBJ2-2; no clear D. Trimming removed 4 bases from V and 1 base from J, with 16 bases in between. This CDR3 has 16 amino acids. Looked up from germline, CDR1 is DFQATT and CDR2 is SNEGSKA (reference sequence). This CDR3 is CSATSSGTLNTGELFF. The CDR3 DNA sequence: TGCAGTGCTACCAGCTCAGGAACATTGAACACCGGGGAGCTGTTTTTT.

This clonotype was counted at least ten times. The CDR3 here is CAWSVSDTEAFF. The CDR3, as DNA: TGTGCCTGGAGTGTATCGGATACTGAAGCTTTCTTT. The chain has TRBV30 and TRBJ1-1, with D unclear. Per germline, CDR1 GTSNPN and CDR2 SVGIG (reference sequence). The CDR3 extends over 12 amino acids. Trimming cost V 0 bases and J 5 bases, with 7 bases left between them.

The chain carries TRBV28 and TRBJ2-1, with 7 bases lining up with TRBD1. The CDR3 length is 14 residues. Germline V CDR1 and CDR2: MDHEN, SYDVKM. V gave up 8 bases and J gave up 3 bases; unmatched junction bases: 7. Written as DNA, the CDR3 is TGTGCCAGCCGGCTGCGACAGGGCTACAATGAGCAGTTCTTC. It translates to CASRLRQGYNEQFF. Combining the CDR3 with reference TRBV28 and TRBJ2-1 gives the whole variable domain DVKVTQSSRYLVKRTGEKVFLECVQDMDHENMFWYRQDPGLGLRLIYFSYDVKMKEKGDIPEGYSVSREKKERFSLILESASTNQTSMYLCASRLRQGYNEQFFGPGTRLTVL.

This clonotype came up many times. The V gene is TRBV9, the J gene TRBJ1-1, with 8 positions matching TRBD1. Germline CDR1 reads SGDLS; CDR2 reads YYNGEE. J gave up 5 bases and V 1 base, and 7 bases lay outside the gene matches. This CDR3 region has 15 residues. CDR3: CASSVIQGAGTEAFF. The CDR3 DNA reads TGTGCCAGCAGCGTAATTCAGGGGGCGGGTACTGAAGCTTTCTTT.

Turning to this clonotype: A junction end diverges from the germline sequence, so it may reflect a read error. The chain has TRBV6-4 and TRBJ1-1; D is uncertain. The CDR3 is made up of 14 amino acids. Germline values: CDR1 MRHNA, CDR2 SNTAGT. CDR3 sequence reads: CASSYSRRRAEAFF. The CDR3 DNA is TGTGCCAGCAGTTACTCCCGCCGGCGGGCTGAAGCTTTCTTT.

This clonotype occurred many times. V is TRBV30 and J is TRBJ1-2; no reliable D call. V lost 8 bases, J lost 4 bases, and 11 bases lay in between. The CDR3 is made up of 11 amino acids. In germline, CDR1 is GTSNPN, CDR2 SVGIG (reference sequence). CDR3 sequence: CAGSWGYGYTF. The CDR3 DNA follows: TGTGCCGGAAGTTGGGGCTATGGCTACACCTTC.